Listed below are T cell receptor beta chains from one sample, sequenced in a study of blood T cell repertoires in COVID-19. Profiled with immunoSEQ multiplex PCR; TCRdb holds only in-frame clones, not every one. Among under 250,000 clones listed, over 80% were seen once. Sequencing input: peripheral blood. Receptors were obtained from a middle-aged man with acute or convalescent COVID-19. Each CDR3 is given with its conserved first and last residue. The D gene is left open where the match is weak. Size is omitted from some rows. Given values are once, few, many or a class for expanded clones.

TRBV6-2/TRBV6-3	-	TRBJ1-5	-	CASSRQISNQPQHF	TGTGCCAGCAGTAGACAGATTAGCAATCAGCCCCAGCATTTT
TRBV9	TRBD2	TRBJ2-2	few	CASSGLAGGAGELFF	TGTGCCAGCAGCGGCCTAGCGGGAGGGGCCGGGGAGCTGTTTTTT
TRBV18	TRBD1	TRBJ1-1	-	CASSTTGGRTEAFF	TGTGCCAGCTCAACCACAGGGGGAAGGACTGAAGCTTTCTTT
TRBV6-6	TRBD1	TRBJ2-2	once	CASSYSGQGWTGELFF	TGTGCCAGCAGTTACTCGGGACAGGGTTGGACCGGGGAGCTGTTTTTT
TRBV5-1	-	TRBJ2-1	-	CASSSREGEDEQFF	TGCGCCAGCAGCTCGAGGGAGGGGGAGGATGAGCAGTTCTTC
TRBV7-3	TRBD2	TRBJ2-3	-	CAERAGGITDTQYF	TGTGCCGAGAGGGCGGGAGGGATCACAGATACGCAGTATTTT
TRBV11-1	-	TRBJ1-1	-	CASSLAGRVNTEAFF	TGTGCCAGCAGCTTAGCTGGCAGGGTGAACACTGAAGCTTTCTTT
TRBV10-3	TRBD1	TRBJ2-3	-	CAIREVAGGSTDTQYF	TGTGCCATCAGAGAGGTGGCAGGGGGCAGCACAGATACGCAGTATTTT
TRBV4-3	-	TRBJ2-7	-	CASSQEWALEQYF	TGCGCCAGCAGCCAAGAATGGGCTCTCGAGCAGTACTTC
TRBV7-9	TRBD1	TRBJ1-1	-	CASTFNDRVTAFF	TGTGCCAGCACCTTCAACGACAGGGTGACGGCTTTCTTT
TRBV7-2	-	TRBJ1-1	few	CASSPHRAMNTEAFF	TGTGCCAGCAGCCCACACAGGGCGATGAACACTGAAGCTTTCTTT
TRBV7-3	-	TRBJ2-1	-	CASSLLGGVGNEQFF	TGTGCCAGCAGCTTACTCGGGGGAGTGGGGAATGAGCAGTTCTTC
TRBV30	-	TRBJ1-2	-	CAWSFGASGRNYGYTF	TGTGCCTGGAGTTTCGGGGCCTCCGGGAGGAACTATGGCTACACCTTC
TRBV9	-	TRBJ1-1	-	CASSVNYGRRGNTEAFF	TGTGCCAGCAGCGTCAATTATGGACGCAGGGGAAACACTGAAGCTTTCTTT
TRBV4-2	TRBD2	TRBJ2-7	-	CASSQDSPTSGSLVYF	TGTGCCAGCAGCCAAGATTCACCGACTAGCGGGAGTTTAGTATACTTC
TRBV5-1	TRBD1	TRBJ2-3	-	CASSRSGTGGTDTQYF	TGCGCCAGCAGCCGCTCCGGGACAGGGGGCACAGATACGCAGTATTTT
TRBV6-4	TRBD1	TRBJ1-2	-	CASSSDRVGYTF	TGTGCCAGCAGTTCCGACAGGGTTGGCTACACCTTC
TRBV5-5	TRBD2	TRBJ2-7	-	CASSLSVSGAYEQYF	TGTGCCAGCAGCTTGAGCGTTAGCGGGGCTTACGAGCAGTACTTC
TRBV5-1	TRBD1	TRBJ1-1	-	CASSPQTGGTEAFF	TGCGCCAGCAGCCCGCAGACAGGGGGTACTGAAGCTTTCTTT
TRBV4-1	-	TRBJ1-4	few	CASSQVASSDEKLFF	TGCGCCAGCAGCCAAGTGGCCAGTTCAGATGAAAAACTGTTTTTT
TRBV7-2	-	TRBJ1-5	-	CASSLSAAPYQPQHF	TGTGCCAGCAGCTTGTCAGCAGCGCCTTATCAGCCCCAGCATTTT
TRBV18	-	TRBJ2-5	once	CASSPTSGGETQYF	TGTGCCAGCTCACCGACTTCCGGGGGAGAGACCCAGTACTTC
TRBV7-9	TRBD1	TRBJ1-6	-	CASSLSRGQINSPLHF	TGTGCCAGCAGTCTAAGTAGGGGACAGATTAATTCACCCCTCCACTTT
TRBV6-1	TRBD1	TRBJ1-2	few	CASSVGQGAPNYGYTF	TGTGCCAGCAGTGTGGGTCAGGGGGCCCCTAACTATGGCTACACCTTC
TRBV19	TRBD2	TRBJ2-2	-	CASSITSGSPGELFF	TGTGCCAGTAGTATAACTAGCGGGAGTCCCGGGGAGCTGTTTTTT
TRBV5-8	TRBD2	TRBJ2-7	-	CASSLEGTSAYSYEQYF	TGTGCCAGCAGCTTGGAGGGGACTAGCGCATACTCCTACGAGCAGTACTTC
TRBV2	-	TRBJ1-5	-	CASSRGSRAGQPQHF	TGTGCCAGCAGTCGGGGGAGCAGGGCTGGTCAGCCCCAGCATTTT
TRBV11-2	-	TRBJ1-2	-	CASSLNRVSYGYTF	TGTGCCAGCAGCTTGAACAGGGTTAGCTATGGCTACACCTTC
TRBV4-1	TRBD1	TRBJ1-2	few	CASSNRNRGNYGYTF	TGCGCCAGCAGCAACCGGAACAGGGGGAACTATGGCTACACCTTC
TRBV5-6	TRBD1	TRBJ1-2	-	CASSLVPGQGNYGYTF	TGTGCCAGCAGCTTGGTTCCGGGACAGGGTAACTATGGCTACACCTTC
TRBV3-1/TRBV3-2	TRBD1	TRBJ2-1	-	CASSLAFPGFPGQGAGGYNEQFF	TGTGCCAGCAGCTTGGCTTTTCCCGGTTTCCCGGGACAGGGGGCCGGGGGCTACAATGAGCAGTTCTTC
TRBV30	TRBD1	TRBJ1-2	-	CAWSASGTGALGGYTF	TGTGCCTGGAGTGCCTCCGGGACAGGGGCTCTAGGAGGCTACACCTTC
TRBV5-1	-	TRBJ1-6	-	CASSLDRADNSPLHF	TGCGCCAGCAGCTTGGACAGGGCGGATAATTCACCCCTCCACTTT